This T cell receptor beta chain derives from a study of blood T cell repertoires in COVID-19 (TCRdb year 2020). About the study as a whole: Collaborator samples came from the United States, Italy and Spain and covered acute and convalescent phases of COVID-19. The prospective study material was composed of cDNA or gDNA derived from T cells, B-cell-depleted T cells, or PBMCs. Deeply sampled blood TCRbeta repertoires from subjects exposed to, actively infected with, or recovered from COVID-19 were included in the dataset. The repertoires were released in a freely available public database intended as a resource for research on the immune response to SARS-CoV-2. The samples were drawn from two sources: the first 160 participants of the ongoing ImmuneRACE study, and 950 to 1,500 subjects contributed by 6 global collaborators. Sample metadata almost always included a de-identified subject ID, COVID-19 status, age in years and sex. Where available, HLA class I and class II types were taken from metadata supplied by the sample provider and were not determined by assay-based typing.

Whole blood was collected in K2EDTA tubes by collaborating institutions according to the institutions' own protocols. Collaborator samples were shipped for TCRbeta analysis as frozen whole blood, isolated PBMCs, or DNA extracted from either sample type. On the study overall, not on this receptor specifically: The amount of clinical and demographic metadata varied by source and participant and was provided uncurated.

The V end gives up 5 bases and the J end 8 bases, leaving 12 bases in the junction not matched to a gene. CDR1 and CDR2 were assigned from the germline V gene as MDHEN and SYDVKM. Inclusive of the bounding cysteine and phenylalanine, the CDR3 is 15 residues long. Just the 45-base CDR3 DNA is kept, in frame starting at base 1. Note on this clone: What this receptor recognizes is not known. Base-call qualities are not available, and no considerably larger clone is one nucleotide away.

TCRbeta CDR3 regions were amplified from genomic DNA using the immunoSEQ Assay, a bias-controlled multiplex PCR. In the source study's methods: The number of nucleated cells in each sample was estimated from the amplification of reference gene primers within the assay. To quantify the absolute abundance of each unique TCRbeta CDR3 rearrangement, sequence reads were collapsed and filtered. For each sample, productive Simpson clonality was calculated as the square root of Simpson's diversity index across productive rearrangements. Drawn from immuneACCESS, this table holds only the in-frame rearrangements with V and J called that TCRdb kept. Clones are partly lost; checked studies trace under half to an unresolved V gene and leave the rest unexplained. V and J calls and clone size are those listed in that table; D and trimming were worked out from the DNA. Recorded for this sample are approximately 96,000 clones; roughly 90% of them occurred a single time. Around 3% of the sample belongs to the ten largest clones.

The chain employs TRBV28 and TRBJ1-2, with TRBD1 matching 9 junction bases. The sequence derives from a woman older than 75 with acute or convalescent COVID-19. Sequenced sample: peripheral blood. The CDR3 region reads CASSEDGDRVGGYTF. The DNA sequence is given as TGTGCCAGCAGTGAAGATGGGGACAGGGTCGGGGGCTACACCTTC.